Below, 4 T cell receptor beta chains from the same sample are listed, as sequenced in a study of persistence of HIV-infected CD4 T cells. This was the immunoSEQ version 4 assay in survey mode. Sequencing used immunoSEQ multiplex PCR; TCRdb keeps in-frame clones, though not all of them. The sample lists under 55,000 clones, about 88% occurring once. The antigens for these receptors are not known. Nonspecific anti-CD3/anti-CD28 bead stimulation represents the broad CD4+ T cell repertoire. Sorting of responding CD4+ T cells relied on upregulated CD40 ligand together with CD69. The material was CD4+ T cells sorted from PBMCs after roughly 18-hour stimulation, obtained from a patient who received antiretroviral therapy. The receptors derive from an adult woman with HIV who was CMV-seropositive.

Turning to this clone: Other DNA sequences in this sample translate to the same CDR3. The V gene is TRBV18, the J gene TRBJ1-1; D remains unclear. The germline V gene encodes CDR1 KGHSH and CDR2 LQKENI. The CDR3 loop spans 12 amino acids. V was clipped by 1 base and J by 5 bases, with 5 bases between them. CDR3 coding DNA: TGTGCCAGCTCACCACTGGGTACTGAAGCTTTCTTT. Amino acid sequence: CASSPLGTEAFF. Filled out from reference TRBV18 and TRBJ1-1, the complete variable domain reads NAGVMQNPRHLVRRRGQEARLRCSPMKGHSHVYWYRQLPEEGLKFMVYLQKENIIDESGMPKERFSAEFPKEGPSILRIQQVVRGDSAAYFCASSPLGTEAFFGQGTRLTVV.

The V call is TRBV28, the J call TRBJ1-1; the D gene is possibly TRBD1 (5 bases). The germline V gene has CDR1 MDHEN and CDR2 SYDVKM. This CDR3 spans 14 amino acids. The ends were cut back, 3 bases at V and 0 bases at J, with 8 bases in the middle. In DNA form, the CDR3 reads TGTGCCAGCAGTTTGATAGGGGTGAACACTGAAGCTTTCTTT. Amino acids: CASSLIGVNTEAFF.

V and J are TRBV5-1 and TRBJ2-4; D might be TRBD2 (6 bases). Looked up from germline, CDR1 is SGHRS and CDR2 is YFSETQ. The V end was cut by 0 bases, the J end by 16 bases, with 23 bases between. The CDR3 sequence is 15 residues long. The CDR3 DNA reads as TGCGCCAGCAGCTTGGAGCCGGGACTCCCTGGTGGTGGCTACTTC. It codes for CASSLEPGLPGGGYF.

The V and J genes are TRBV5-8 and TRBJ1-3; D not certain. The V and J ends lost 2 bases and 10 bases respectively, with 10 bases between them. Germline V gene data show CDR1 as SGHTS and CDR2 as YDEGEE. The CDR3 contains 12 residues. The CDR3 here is CASSFLERTIYF. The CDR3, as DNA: TGTGCCAGCAGCTTTCTCGAACGGACCATATATTTT.